This T cell receptor beta chain originates from a study of radiotherapy plus CTLA-4 blockade in lung cancer. Sequencing was performed with immunoSEQ multiplex PCR; in TCRdb, only in-frame clones are kept and a portion is missing. Of about 87,000 clones listed, approximately 86% are singletons. V was pared by 8 bases and J by 5 bases, with 7 bases between. The germline gives CDR1 GTSNPN, CDR2 SVGIG (reference sequence). The CDR3 has 11 residues. The chain employs TRBV30 and TRBJ2-6; D is uncertain. The TCR sequence derives from a human donor with non-small cell lung cancer that progressed on radiotherapy plus ipilimumab. Sample: peripheral blood, taken from a patient treated with radiotherapy plus ipilimumab. Written as DNA, the CDR3 is TGTGCCGCCGCTCGGGCCAACGTCCTGACTTTC. Amino acid sequence: CAAARANVLTF.